This T cell receptor beta chain was obtained from a study of human T cells and chemical hapten exposure. Germline V gives CDR1 SNHLY, CDR2 FYNNEI. This CDR3 comprises 14 residues. Germline trimming cut 8 bases from V and 7 bases from J; bases unmatched to any gene: 8. TCRdb independently ran MiXCR on the RACE reads; one entry per CDR3 protein. Of 180,000 or so distinct CDR3 sequences detected, about 25% appear once; the ten largest clones hold 2% to 2.5%. There are a few counts of this clonotype. Time point in this sample: patch test 3, about 24 weeks after DPC sensitization. Treatment described: therapeutic diphenylcyclopropenone sensitization with weekly scalp DPC.

This material consisted of whole blood, taken in connection with sensitization to the hapten diphenylcyclopropenone (DPC). This clonotype was obtained from a woman aged 35 to 49 with alopecia areata. Some clones in this sample may be carry-over from other donors' samples. The gene calls are TRBV2 and TRBJ2-3; 11 positions match TRBD2. This CDR3 is CASDPGLAAYTQYF. For the CDR3, the DNA is TGTGCCAGCGATCCGGGACTAGCGGCTTATACGCAGTATTTT.